Listed below are T cell receptor beta chains from one sample, sequenced in a study of cytomegalovirus exposure and HLA in healthy donors. Generated by immunoSEQ multiplex PCR, the TCRdb table keeps only in-frame clones and is missing some. The sample holds about 150,000 clones, approximately 74% seen once. The sequenced sample consisted of PBMCs. The receptors originated from a man aged 25-40 years in good health and CMV-seronegative. The CDR3 runs from the conserved cysteine through the conserved F or W. The D gene is left open where the match is weak. Not every row has a clone size; where given, it reads once, few, many or a size class.

>TRBV2|NA|NA|TRBJ2-7
TGTGCCAGCAGCCGGGACAACTACGGGCAGTACTTC
CASSRDNYGQYF
>TRBV11-1|TRBD1|NA|TRBJ2-7
TGTGCCAGCAGCGAGAATTGGGACAGACGCTCCTACGAGCAGTACTTC
CASSENWDRRSYEQYF
>TRBV4-1|NA|NA|TRBJ2-2
TGCGCCAGCAGCCAGCGTAACGGGGAGCTGTTTTTT
CASSQRNGELFF
>TRBV30|NA|NA|TRBJ1-5
TGTGCCTGGAGTCCTAACAGCAATCAGCCCCAGAATTTT
CAWSPNSNQPQNF
>TRBV2|NA|few|TRBJ2-3
TGTGCCAGCAGTGTCAGTCTCACAGATACGCAGTATTTT
CASSVSLTDTQYF
>TRBV13|TRBD1|NA|TRBJ2-7
TGTGCCAGCAGCTCCAGTACCGGGACAGGGTCCTACGAGCAGTACTTC
CASSSSTGTGSYEQYF
>TRBV11-1|NA|NA|TRBJ1-1
TGTGCCAGCAGCCCCCGGACAACCTTAAACACTGAAGCTTTCTTT
CASSPRTTLNTEAFF
>TRBV6-1|NA|NA|TRBJ1-5
TGTGCCAGCAGTGAAAAGAGGATTAGCAATCAGCCCCAGCATTTT
CASSEKRISNQPQHF
>TRBV7-9|NA|few|TRBJ2-7
TGTGCCAGCAGCCCTTTAACAGGGAGGGAATCCTACGAGCAGTACTTC
CASSPLTGRESYEQYF
>TRBV27|TRBD2|NA|TRBJ2-3
TGTGCCAGCAGTTTAGCCAGCGGGGGCCCCACAGATACGCAGTATTTT
CASSLASGGPTDTQYF
>TRBV19|NA|once|TRBJ1-6
TGTGCCAGTAACGGGAACGGTAATTCACCCCTCCACTTT
CASNGNGNSPLHF
>TRBV29-1|TRBD1|NA|TRBJ2-7
TGCAGCGTTGTCTCGGGACAGGGGGCCTACGAGCAGTACTTC
CSVVSGQGAYEQYF
>TRBV4-3|TRBD1|once|TRBJ2-7
TGCGCCAGCAGCCAAGATCAAGGACAGGGCTCCTACGAGCAGTACTTC
CASSQDQGQGSYEQYF
>TRBV5-6|TRBD1|NA|TRBJ1-4
TGTGCCAGCAGCCCGGACAGGGTCACTAATGAAAAACTGTTTTTT
CASSPDRVTNEKLFF
>TRBV29-1|TRBD1|few|TRBJ1-2
TGCAGCGTATGGACAGGGGATTCCTATGGCTACACCTTC
CSVWTGDSYGYTF
>TRBV6-6|NA|NA|TRBJ2-5
TGTGCCAGCAGTTACCCTGACCAAGAGACCCAGTACTTC
CASSYPDQETQYF
>TRBV27|NA|NA|TRBJ2-5
TGTGCCAGCAGTCCTTTAATGCTAGGGGTCGAGACCCAGTACTTC
CASSPLMLGVETQYF
>TRBV9|TRBD1|once|TRBJ1-2
TGTGCCAGCAGCGTAGGAGGACAGGTTGAGAGTGGCTACACCTTC
CASSVGGQVESGYTF
>TRBV27|NA|NA|TRBJ1-6
TGTGCCAGCAGCCCTGGAGGTGTAAGTTCACCCCTCCACTTT
CASSPGGVSSPLHF
>TRBV7-9|NA|NA|TRBJ2-7
TGTGCCAGCAGCTTAGTAGGTCTAGACGGCGAGCAGTACTTC
CASSLVGLDGEQYF
>TRBV19|NA|once|TRBJ1-6
TGTGCCAGTAGCTTTTATAATTCACCCCTCCACTTT
CASSFYNSPLHF
>TRBV5-6|TRBD1|NA|TRBJ2-5
TGTGCCTCGGACAGGGGGGAGACCCAGTACTTC
CASDRGETQYF